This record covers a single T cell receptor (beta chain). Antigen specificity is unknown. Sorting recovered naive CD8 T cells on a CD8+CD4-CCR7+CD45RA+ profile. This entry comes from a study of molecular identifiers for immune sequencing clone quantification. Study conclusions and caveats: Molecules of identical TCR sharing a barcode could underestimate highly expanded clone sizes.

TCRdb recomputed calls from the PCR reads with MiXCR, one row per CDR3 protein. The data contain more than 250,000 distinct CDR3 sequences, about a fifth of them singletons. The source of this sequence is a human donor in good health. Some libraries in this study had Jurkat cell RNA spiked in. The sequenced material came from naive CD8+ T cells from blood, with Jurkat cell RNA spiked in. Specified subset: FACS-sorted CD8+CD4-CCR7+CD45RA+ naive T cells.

The DNA for the CDR3 is TGTGCCTGGAATCATGACACGGACAGAAAGAACACTGAAGCTTTCTTT. Protein sequence: CAWNHDTDRKNTEAFF. The V gene is TRBV30, the J gene TRBJ1-1, with TRBD1 as a possible D gene (6 bases). Per germline, CDR1 GTSNPN and CDR2 SVGIG (reference sequence). V lost 4 bases to trimming and J lost 1 base, with 19 bases between them. This CDR3 region has 16 residues.